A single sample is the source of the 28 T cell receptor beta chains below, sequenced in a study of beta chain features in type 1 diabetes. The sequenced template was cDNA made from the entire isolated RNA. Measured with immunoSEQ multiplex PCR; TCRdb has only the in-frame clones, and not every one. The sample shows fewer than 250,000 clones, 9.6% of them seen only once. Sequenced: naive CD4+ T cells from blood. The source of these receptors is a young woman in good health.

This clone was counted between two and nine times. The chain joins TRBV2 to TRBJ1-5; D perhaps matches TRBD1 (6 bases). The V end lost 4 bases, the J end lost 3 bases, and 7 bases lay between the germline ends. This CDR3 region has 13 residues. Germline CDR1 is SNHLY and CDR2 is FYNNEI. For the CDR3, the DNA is TGTGCCAGCAGTGGGGACAACAATCAGCCCCAGCATTTT. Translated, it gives CASSGDNNQPQHF.

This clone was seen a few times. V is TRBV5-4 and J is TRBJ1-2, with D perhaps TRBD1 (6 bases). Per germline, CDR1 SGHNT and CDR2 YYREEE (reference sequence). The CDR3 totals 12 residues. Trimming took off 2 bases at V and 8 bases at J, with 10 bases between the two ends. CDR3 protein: CASSLDRFGYTF. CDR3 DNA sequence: TGTGCCAGCAGCTTAGACAGGTTCGGCTACACCTTC.

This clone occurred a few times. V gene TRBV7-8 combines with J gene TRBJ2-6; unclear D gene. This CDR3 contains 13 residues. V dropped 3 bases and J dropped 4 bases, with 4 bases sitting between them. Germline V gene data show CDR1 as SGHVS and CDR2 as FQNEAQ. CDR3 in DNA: TGTGCCAGCAGCTTCTCCGGGGCCAACGTCCTGACTTTC. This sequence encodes CASSFSGANVLTF.

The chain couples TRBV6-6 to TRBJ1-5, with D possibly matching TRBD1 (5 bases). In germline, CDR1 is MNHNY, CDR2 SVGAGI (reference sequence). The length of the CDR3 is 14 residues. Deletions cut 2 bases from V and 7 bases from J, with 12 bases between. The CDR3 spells CASSYQGDVQPQHF. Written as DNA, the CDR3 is TGTGCCAGCAGTTACCAGGGTGACGTCCAGCCCCAGCATTTT.

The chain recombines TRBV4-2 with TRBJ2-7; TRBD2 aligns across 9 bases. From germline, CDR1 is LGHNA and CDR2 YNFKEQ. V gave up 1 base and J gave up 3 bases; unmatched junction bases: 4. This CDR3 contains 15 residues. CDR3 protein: CASSQGAGGGYEQYF. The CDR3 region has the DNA TGTGCCAGCAGCCAAGGAGCGGGAGGCGGCTACGAGCAGTACTTC.

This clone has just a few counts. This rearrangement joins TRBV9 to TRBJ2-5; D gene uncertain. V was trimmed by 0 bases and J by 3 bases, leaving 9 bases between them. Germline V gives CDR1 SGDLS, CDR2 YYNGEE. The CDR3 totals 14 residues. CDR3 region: CASSVANYKETQYF. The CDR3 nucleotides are TGTGCCAGCAGCGTAGCTAACTATAAAGAGACCCAGTACTTC.

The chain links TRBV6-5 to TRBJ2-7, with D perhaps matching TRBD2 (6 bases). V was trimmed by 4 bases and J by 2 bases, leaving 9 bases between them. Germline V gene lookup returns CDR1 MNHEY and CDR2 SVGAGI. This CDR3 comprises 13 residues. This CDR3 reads CASSFGGPYEQYF. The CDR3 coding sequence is TGTGCCAGCAGTTTCGGGGGTCCCTACGAGCAGTACTTC.

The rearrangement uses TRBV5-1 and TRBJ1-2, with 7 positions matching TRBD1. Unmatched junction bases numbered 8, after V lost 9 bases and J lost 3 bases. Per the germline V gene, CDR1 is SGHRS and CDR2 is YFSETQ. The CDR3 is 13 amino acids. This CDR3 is CATATGNDYGYTF. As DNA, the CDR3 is TGCGCCACCGCGACAGGGAACGACTATGGCTACACCTTC.

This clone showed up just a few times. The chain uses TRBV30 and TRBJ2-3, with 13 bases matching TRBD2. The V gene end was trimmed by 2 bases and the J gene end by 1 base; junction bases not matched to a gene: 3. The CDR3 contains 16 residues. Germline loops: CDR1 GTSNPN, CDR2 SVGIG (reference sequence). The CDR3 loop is CAWSFGTSGGTDTQYF. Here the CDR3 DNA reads TGTGCCTGGAGTTTCGGGACTAGCGGGGGCACAGATACGCAGTATTTT.

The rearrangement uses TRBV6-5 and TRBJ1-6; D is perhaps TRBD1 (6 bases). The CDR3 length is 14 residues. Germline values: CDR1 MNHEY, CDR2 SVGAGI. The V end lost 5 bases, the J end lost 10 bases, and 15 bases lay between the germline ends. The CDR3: CASSPQGVGSPLHF. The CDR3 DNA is TGTGCCAGCAGTCCACAGGGAGTGGGGTCACCCCTCCACTTT.

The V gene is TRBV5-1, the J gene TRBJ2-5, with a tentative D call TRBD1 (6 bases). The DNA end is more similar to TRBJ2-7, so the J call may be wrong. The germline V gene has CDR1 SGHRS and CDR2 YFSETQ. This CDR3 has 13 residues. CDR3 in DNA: TGCGCCAGCGCCCGGACAGAGTCGGGCGAGCAGTACTTC. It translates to CASARTESGEQYF.

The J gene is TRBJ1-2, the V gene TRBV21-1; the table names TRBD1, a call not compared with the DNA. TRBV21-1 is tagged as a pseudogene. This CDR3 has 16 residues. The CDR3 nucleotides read TGTGCCAGCAGCAAAGAAGACAGGGGAACTAACTATGGCTACACCTTC. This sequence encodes CASSKEDRGTNYGYTF.

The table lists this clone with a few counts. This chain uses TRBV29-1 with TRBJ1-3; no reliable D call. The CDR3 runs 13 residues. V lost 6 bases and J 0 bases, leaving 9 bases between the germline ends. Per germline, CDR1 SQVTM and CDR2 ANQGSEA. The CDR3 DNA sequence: TGCAGCGTCACGAGCCACTCTGGAAACACCATATATTTT. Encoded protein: CSVTSHSGNTIYF. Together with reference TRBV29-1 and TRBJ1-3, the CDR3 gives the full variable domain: SAVISQKPSRDICQRGTSLTIQCQVDSQVTMMFWYRQQPGQSLTLIATANQGSEATYESGFVIDKFPISRPNLTFSTLTVSNMSPEDSSIYLCSVTSHSGNTIYFGEGSWLTVV.

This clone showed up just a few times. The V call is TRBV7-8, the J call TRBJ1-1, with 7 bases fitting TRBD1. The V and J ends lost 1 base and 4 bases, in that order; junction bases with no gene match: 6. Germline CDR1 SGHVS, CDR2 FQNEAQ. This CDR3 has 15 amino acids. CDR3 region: CASSLGEGAGTEAFF. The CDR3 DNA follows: TGTGCCAGCAGCTTAGGTGAGGGGGCAGGCACTGAAGCTTTCTTT.

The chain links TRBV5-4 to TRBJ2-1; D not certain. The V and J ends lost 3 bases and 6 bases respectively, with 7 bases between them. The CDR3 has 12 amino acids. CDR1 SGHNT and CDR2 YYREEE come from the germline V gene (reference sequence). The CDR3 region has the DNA TGTGCCAGCAGCTCTATTAGCAATGAGCAGTTCTTC. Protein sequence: CASSSISNEQFF.

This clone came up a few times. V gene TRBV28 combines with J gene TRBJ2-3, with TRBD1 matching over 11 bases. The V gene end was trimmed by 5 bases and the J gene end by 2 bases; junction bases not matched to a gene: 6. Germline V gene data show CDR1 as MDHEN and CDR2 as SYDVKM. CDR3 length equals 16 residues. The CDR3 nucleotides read TGTGCCAGCAGTCCCCAGGGACAGGGGGTCACAGATACGCAGTATTTT. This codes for CASSPQGQGVTDTQYF. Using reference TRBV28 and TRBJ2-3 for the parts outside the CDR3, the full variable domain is DVKVTQSSRYLVKRTGEKVFLECVQDMDHENMFWYRQDPGLGLRLIYFSYDVKMKEKGDIPEGYSVSREKKERFSLILESASTNQTSMYLCASSPQGQGVTDTQYFGPGTRLTVL.

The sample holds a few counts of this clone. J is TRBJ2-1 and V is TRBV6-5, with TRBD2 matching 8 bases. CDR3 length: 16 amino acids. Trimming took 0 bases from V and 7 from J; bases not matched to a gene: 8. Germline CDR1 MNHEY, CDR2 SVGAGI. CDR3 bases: TGTGCCAGCAGTTACTCCTCGGCGGGAGGCTTTAATGAGCAGTTCTTC. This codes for CASSYSSAGGFNEQFF.

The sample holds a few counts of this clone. The CDR3 reads CASSSVGVPNEQFF. In DNA, the CDR3 is TGTGCCAGCAGCTCTGTTGGAGTACCCAATGAGCAGTTCTTC. The V and J genes are TRBV11-3 and TRBJ2-1; D is ambiguous. The CDR3 covers 14 residues. The V gene's germline CDR1 is SGHNT and CDR2 YENEEA. V lost 4 bases and J 6 bases, leaving 13 bases between the germline ends.

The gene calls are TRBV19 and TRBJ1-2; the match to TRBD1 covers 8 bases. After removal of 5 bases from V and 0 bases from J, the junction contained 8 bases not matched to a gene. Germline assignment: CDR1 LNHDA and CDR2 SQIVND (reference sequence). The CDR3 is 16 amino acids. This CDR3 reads CASSVGTGRANYGYTF. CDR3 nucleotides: TGTGCCAGTAGTGTCGGGACAGGAAGAGCTAACTATGGCTACACCTTC.

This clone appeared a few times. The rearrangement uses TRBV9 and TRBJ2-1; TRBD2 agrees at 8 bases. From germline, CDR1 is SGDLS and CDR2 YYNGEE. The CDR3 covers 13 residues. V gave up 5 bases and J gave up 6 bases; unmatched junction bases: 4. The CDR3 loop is CASSRTSSNEQFF. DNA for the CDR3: TGTGCCAGCAGTCGGACTAGCTCCAATGAGCAGTTCTTC.

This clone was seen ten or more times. The DNA of the CDR3 is TGTGCCAGCTCACCAGGGCAACGGGAGACCCAGTACTTC. It translates to CASSPGQRETQYF. V gene TRBV18 combines with J gene TRBJ2-5; D ambiguous. Looked up from germline, CDR1 is KGHSH and CDR2 is LQKENI. V lost 2 bases, J lost 5 bases, and 9 bases lay in between. The CDR3 contains 13 residues.

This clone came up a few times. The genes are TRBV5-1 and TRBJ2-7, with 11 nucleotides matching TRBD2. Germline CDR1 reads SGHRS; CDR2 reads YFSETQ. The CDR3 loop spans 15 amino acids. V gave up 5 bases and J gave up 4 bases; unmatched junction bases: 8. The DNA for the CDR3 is TGCGCCAGCAGTTTGACTAGCGGGACCACGTACGAGCAGTACTTC. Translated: CASSLTSGTTYEQYF.

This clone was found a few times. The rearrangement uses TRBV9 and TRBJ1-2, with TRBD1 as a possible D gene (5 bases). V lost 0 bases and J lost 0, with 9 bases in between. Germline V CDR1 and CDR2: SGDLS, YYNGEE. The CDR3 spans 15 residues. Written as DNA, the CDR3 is TGTGCCAGCAGCGTAGGGACACTGACTAACTATGGCTACACCTTC. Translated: CASSVGTLTNYGYTF.

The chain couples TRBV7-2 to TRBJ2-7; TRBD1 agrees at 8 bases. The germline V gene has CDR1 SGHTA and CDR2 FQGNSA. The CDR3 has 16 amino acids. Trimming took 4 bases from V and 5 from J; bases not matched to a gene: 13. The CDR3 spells CASSWKGTGGVHEQYF. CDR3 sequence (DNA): TGTGCCAGCAGCTGGAAAGGGACAGGTGGGGTCCACGAGCAGTACTTC.

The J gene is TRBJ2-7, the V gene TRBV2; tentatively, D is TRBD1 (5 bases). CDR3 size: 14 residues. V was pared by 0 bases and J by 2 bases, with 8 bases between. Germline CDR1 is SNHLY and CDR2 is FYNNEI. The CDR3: CASSEARQPYEQYF. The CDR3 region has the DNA TGTGCCAGCAGTGAAGCGCGACAGCCCTACGAGCAGTACTTC.

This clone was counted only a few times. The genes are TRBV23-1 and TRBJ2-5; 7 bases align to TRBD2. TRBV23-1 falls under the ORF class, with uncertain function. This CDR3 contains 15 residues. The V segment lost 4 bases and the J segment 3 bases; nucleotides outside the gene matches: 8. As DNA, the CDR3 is TGCGCCAGCAGTCGCAGGCCGGGGGGAAAAGAGACCCAGTACTTC. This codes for CASSRRPGGKETQYF.

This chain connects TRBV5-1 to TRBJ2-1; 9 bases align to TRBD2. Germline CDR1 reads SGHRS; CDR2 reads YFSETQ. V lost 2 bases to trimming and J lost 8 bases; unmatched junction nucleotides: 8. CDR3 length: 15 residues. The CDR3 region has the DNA TGCGCCAGCAGCTTACAAGCGGGGGGTCGAGATGAGCAGTTCTTC. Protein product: CASSLQAGGRDEQFF.

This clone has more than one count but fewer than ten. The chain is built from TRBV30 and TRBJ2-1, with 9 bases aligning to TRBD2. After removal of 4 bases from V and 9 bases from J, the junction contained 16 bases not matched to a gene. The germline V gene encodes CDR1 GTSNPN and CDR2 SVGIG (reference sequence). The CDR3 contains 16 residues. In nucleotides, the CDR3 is TGTGCCTGGACCCCGCCCCTGCGGGAGGGCTTTAGTGAGCAGTTCTTC. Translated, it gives CAWTPPLREGFSEQFF.